What follows is one TCR beta chain and its context. What it binds is unknown. A second PCR, run for about 6 to 12 cycles, used a sample-barcoded 5' primer plus a J-beta primer mix. One entry per CDR3 protein, called by TCRdb with MiXCR from the 5' RACE reads. Found here are 850,000 to 1,300,000 distinct CDR3 sequences, around 43% of them singletons; the top ten hold 18%. The data belong to a study of blood T cells in healthy people across ages. Study-wide points: Naive T cell percentage strongly correlated with TCR beta diversity.

Every sample yielded at least 6.5 million isolated PBMCs. This CDR3 comprises 14 residues. Germline-derived CDR1 and CDR2 are MDHEN and SYDVKM. Trimming cost V 1 base and J 5 bases, with 12 bases left between them. The specimen was blood. The source is a woman in her sixties in good health. The rearrangement links TRBV28 to TRBJ2-7, with D hard to call. CDR3 bases: TGTGCCAGCAGTTTATCCCCCCCGGATGACGAGCAGTACTTC. Its protein product is CASSLSPPDDEQYF.